The clone carrying this TCR beta chain was seen a few times. Its antigen is not identified. As to time point: newly diagnosed GD, antithyroid drugs for less than 3 months. RNA from PBMCs was the source of the TCR library. Germline V CDR1 and CDR2: LNHDA, SQIVND (reference sequence). Deletions cut 5 bases from V and 0 bases from J, with 19 bases between. The CDR3 length is 17 residues. This sample is part of a study of regulatory T cells in long-lasting Graves disease. Assembly of TCR beta libraries relied on iRepertoire HTBI primers together with Arm-PCR of CDR3 regions. Via MiXCR, TCRdb re-called the multiplex PCR reads, giving one row per CDR3 protein. The sample has 200,000 to 250,000 distinct CDR3 sequences; about 19% are singletons. Study-wide results and caveats: Persistent patients had more shared public clonotypes (about 2,700) than new patients (approximately 920). Only peripheral blood was studied, not thyroid tissue. With persistent disease, TRBV28, TRBJ1-2 and TRBJ2-5 were the favored segments.

This TCR came from a female donor with Graves disease. This chain links TRBV19 with TRBJ1-2; D unclear. The sample here was peripheral blood mononuclear cells (PBMCs), taken at new diagnosis, from a patient treated with antithyroid drugs. CDR3 nucleotides: TGTGCCAGTAGTCCGAGAGGTGGAGGAACTTCTAACTATGGCTACACCTTC. This translates into CASSPRGGGTSNYGYTF. Filled out from reference TRBV19 and TRBJ1-2, the complete variable domain reads DGGITQSPKYLFRKEGQNVTLSCEQNLNHDAMYWYRQDPGQGLRLIYYSQIVNDFQKGDIAEGYSVSREKKESFPLTVTSAQKNPTAFYLCASSPRGGGTSNYGYTFGSGTRLTVV.